These T cell receptor beta chains were read from a single sample in a study of T cell responses to AZD1222 COVID-19 vaccine. TCRdb's table, derived via immunoSEQ multiplex PCR, lists solely in-frame clones and lacks some. The sample holds over 130,000 clones, about 95% seen once. The source was peripheral blood, collected on day 0 of AZD1222 vaccination. These receptors were obtained from an adult in good health. Both conserved end residues are part of each CDR3. A D gene is named only where the DNA matches it firmly. Where a row states a size, it is once, few, many or the class of an expanded clone; other rows omit it.

>TRBV18|-|16|TRBD1|TRBJ1-2
CASSPLRDSSVYGYTF
TGTGCCAGCTCACCCCTACGGGACAGTTCTGTCTATGGCTACACCTTC
>TRBV27|-|13|-|TRBJ2-5
CASSFGLQETQYF
TGTGCCAGCAGTTTCGGACTGCAAGAGACCCAGTACTTC
>TRBV29-1|-|14|-|TRBJ2-3
CSVGRGLSTDTQYF
TGCAGCGTTGGGCGGGGGCTAAGCACAGATACGCAGTATTTT
>TRBV5-1|-|14|-|TRBJ1-5
CASSSGTPNQPQHF
TGCGCCAGCAGCTCCGGGACACCCAATCAGCCCCAGCATTTT
>TRBV10-3|-|16|-|TRBJ2-2
CAIRPTGRSDTGELFF
TGTGCCATCAGACCCACCGGGCGGTCGGATACCGGGGAGCTGTTTTTT
>TRBV7-9|-|15|-|TRBJ1-1
CASSLVGGLASEAFF
TGTGCCAGCAGCCTAGTGGGGGGCTTGGCGTCCGAAGCTTTCTTT
>TRBV2|-|13|-|TRBJ1-5
CASSVWEGQPQHF
TGTGCCAGCAGTGTCTGGGAAGGCCAGCCCCAGCATTTT
>TRBV14|once|12|-|TRBJ1-1
CASSHSRTEAFF
TGTGCCAGCAGCCACTCGCGGACTGAAGCTTTCTTT
>TRBV5-1|-|14|-|TRBJ1-3
CASSLGGSGNTIYF
TGCGCCAGCAGCTTGGGTGGCTCTGGAAACACCATATATTTT
>TRBV5-1|-|15|TRBD1|TRBJ2-3
CASSLVAGGADTQYF
TGCGCCAGCAGCTTGGTGGCAGGGGGCGCGGATACGCAGTATTTT
>TRBV18|-|15|-|TRBJ1-2
CASSPGPQGNYGYTF
TGTGCCAGCTCACCAGGACCTCAGGGTAACTATGGCTACACCTTC
>TRBV11-1|-|16|-|TRBJ2-5
CASSPGPALPKETQYF
TGTGCCAGCAGCCCGGGACCAGCCTTGCCCAAAGAGACCCAGTACTTC
>TRBV5-1|once|15|-|TRBJ1-1
CASSWTGGGNTEAFF
TGCGCCAGCAGCTGGACGGGGGGAGGGAACACTGAAGCTTTCTTT
>TRBV6-6|-|12|-|TRBJ2-5
CASRKGGETQYF
TGTGCCAGCAGAAAAGGCGGAGAGACCCAGTACTTC
>TRBV28|-|14|TRBD1|TRBJ1-2
CASTRPDRVHGYTF
TGTGCCAGCACCCGCCCTGACAGGGTCCACGGCTACACCTTC
>TRBV6-6|-|18|-|TRBJ2-1
CASSQRGSGLHYHNEQFF
TGTGCCAGCAGTCAAAGGGGATCGGGACTCCACTATCACAATGAGCAGTTCTTC
>TRBV7-6|-|16|-|TRBJ2-3
CASSLRSGRGFDTQYF
TGTGCCAGCAGCTTGAGGTCGGGCAGGGGATTCGATACGCAGTATTTT
>TRBV7-2|-|16|-|TRBJ1-5
CASSLNGPDINQPQHF
TGTGCCAGCAGCTTAAACGGTCCGGACATCAATCAGCCCCAGCATTTT
>TRBV5-1|-|13|-|TRBJ1-2
CASSLERTYGYTF
TGCGCCAGCAGCTTGGAAAGGACTTATGGCTACACCTTC
>TRBV2|once|15|-|TRBJ2-4
CARSASSLAKNIQYF
TGTGCCAGGTCGGCTAGCAGCCTAGCCAAAAACATTCAGTACTTC
>TRBV6-5|-|12|-|TRBJ1-2
CASGYSYYGYTF
TGTGCCAGCGGATACAGCTACTATGGCTACACCTTC
>TRBV6-5|-|15|-|TRBJ1-5
CASNTAAGSNQPQHF
TGTGCCAGCAATACCGCCGCCGGTAGCAATCAGCCCCAGCATTTT
>TRBV13|-|17|TRBD1|TRBJ1-2
CASSSGTGGEWNYGYTF
TGTGCCAGCAGCTCGGGGACAGGGGGCGAATGGAACTATGGCTACACCTTC
>TRBV19|few|14|TRBD1|TRBJ1-2
CASNAVDRVYGYTF
TGTGCCAGTAACGCCGTGGACAGGGTTTATGGCTACACCTTC
>TRBV29-1|-|12|-|TRBJ2-2
CSVGTYPGELFF
TGCAGCGTTGGAACATACCCCGGGGAGCTGTTTTTT
>TRBV2|-|15|-|TRBJ1-2
CASSGGQRANYGYTF
TGTGCCAGCAGTGGGGGGCAGAGAGCTAACTATGGCTACACCTTC
>TRBV24-1|few|15|-|TRBJ1-2
CATSDSWTSSYGYTF
TGTGCCACCAGTGATTCGTGGACCTCTAGCTATGGCTACACCTTC
>TRBV28|-|17|TRBD1|TRBJ1-3
CASRTLGQGASGNTIYF
TGTGCCAGCAGGACGCTTGGGCAGGGGGCAAGTGGAAACACCATATATTTT
>TRBV19|-|15|-|TRBJ1-2
CASSTHVEASGGYTF
TGTGCCAGTAGTACCCACGTTGAGGCAAGCGGAGGCTACACCTTC
>TRBV30|-|13|-|TRBJ1-4
CAHTDRSHEKLFF
TGTGCCCACACTGACAGGTCGCATGAAAAACTGTTTTTT
>TRBV11-3|-|14|TRBD2|TRBJ2-1
CASSLAGGYNEQFF
TGTGCCAGCAGCTTAGCGGGGGGTTACAATGAGCAGTTCTTC
>TRBV7-2|-|15|-|TRBJ2-2
CASSLVGGRTGELFF
TGTGCCAGCAGCTTAGTTGGCGGGCGTACCGGGGAGCTGTTTTTT
>TRBV24-1|-|12|TRBD1|TRBJ1-1
CATSQGGTEAFF
TGTGCCACCAGTCAGGGGGGTACTGAAGCTTTCTTT
>TRBV7-9|once|18|TRBD1|TRBJ2-6
CASSPGTGGSAGANVLTF
TGTGCCAGCAGCCCAGGCACAGGGGGCTCTGCCGGGGCCAACGTCCTGACTTTC
>TRBV10-1|-|14|-|TRBJ1-6
CASANRENNSPLHF
TGCGCCAGCGCCAACAGGGAGAATAATTCACCCCTCCACTTT
>TRBV11-3|-|15|TRBD2|TRBJ2-1
CASSPPGGPYNEQFF
TGTGCCAGCAGCCCCCCGGGGGGGCCTTACAATGAGCAGTTCTTC
>TRBV28|-|17|TRBD2|TRBJ2-1
CASSFRGGLAGANEQFF
TGTGCCAGCAGTTTTCGGGGTGGACTAGCGGGGGCCAATGAGCAGTTCTTC